This T cell receptor beta chain was retrieved from a study of CD8 T cells in Susac syndrome (dated by TCRdb to between 2018 and 2021). In the study overall: Repertoire sequencing was used to test whether CD8+ T cell activation and differentiation in Susac syndrome was antigen driven. The clonality of the CD8+ T cell repertoire was compared across 12 healthy donors, roughly 14 Susac syndrome patients and fewer than 16 multiple sclerosis patients. Overall study outcomes, separate from this receptor: The number of individuals in the TCR sequencing and HLA analysis was acknowledged as relatively small.

RNA was extracted using the RNeasy kit, and about 0.5 to 1 ug of the RNA was reverse transcribed with random hexamers. TCR beta CDR3 regions were amplified with the immunoSEQ multiplex PCR assay covering 54 Vbeta and 13 Jbeta segments. PCR amplification bias was corrected using a synthetic template baseline for primer optimization and computational correction. The original methods were these. Reads were annotated to V, D and J genes according to IMGT and were analyzed with immunoSEQ Analyzer, with only productive sequences retained. Clonality was calculated as one minus the Shannon entropy normalized by log2 of the number of productive unique sequences. For each patient and control, public and private clones were evaluated among the 100 most prevalent clones. Clones were defined as Susac-specific when absent from the healthy and MS cohorts, from approximately 970 published viral clones and from other ImmuneACCESS disease sequences. The public reads were reanalyzed by TCRdb: fastp trimming at Q25, MiXCR alignment, in-frame beta chains only. Each entry is one CDR3 protein sequence, shown with its most common DNA and genes. It is TCRdb's table, rather than the study itself, that gives the V and J calls and clone size. Across this sample there are about 290,000 distinct CDR3 sequences, with 75% to 85% seen only once. The ten largest clones represent about 0.22% of the sample.

In this sample, this clonotype turned up a few times. The target of this receptor is not known. The input lacks base qualities; no much larger clone sits a single base away. Peripheral blood CD8+ and CD4+ T cells from healthy donors, Susac syndrome patients and multiple sclerosis patients were profiled by high-throughput TCR beta sequencing. Multiple sclerosis controls were treatment-naive patients with stable or active relapsing-remitting disease fulfilling revised McDonald criteria. CD8+ TEMRA cells were enriched by FACS, while bulk CD8+ and CD4+ T cells were purified by magnetic negative isolation. Blood was drawn into EDTA tubes, processed within 24 hours, and PBMCs were isolated by density gradient centrifugation. PBMCs destined for TCR sequencing were cryopreserved in liquid nitrogen and later thawed in a 37 °C water bath. The sorted or isolated CD4+, CD8+ and CD8+ TEMRA cells had a purity of 90% or higher.

The CDR3, cysteine through phenylalanine, is 12 amino acids long. The kept DNA is CDR3 alone, 36 bases in frame from the first base. Based on the germline V gene (reference sequence), the CDR1 and CDR2 sequences are DFQATT and SNEGSKA. The specimen was CD8+ T cells from PBMCs. Rearrangement joined TRBV20-1 to TRBJ2-7; 7 nucleotides in the junction match TRBD2. This TCR came from a human donor with multiple sclerosis. The nucleotides are TGCACGAGTCGCGGGGAGGGCTACGAGCAGTACTTC. The translation is CTSRGEGYEQYF.